These 24 T cell receptor beta chains came from one sample sequenced in a study of blood T cells in healthy people across ages. It was with a sample-barcoded 5' primer and a J-beta primer mix that a second PCR of about 7 to 12 cycles was run. MiXCR, run by TCRdb on the 5' RACE reads, gives a single entry per CDR3 protein. The data show 550,000 to 600,000 distinct CDR3 sequences, approximately 30% seen once. What was sequenced was blood. These receptors were taken from a woman in her 70s in good health.

This clonotype came up a few times. The CDR3 reads CASSLADEQYF. For the CDR3, the DNA is TGTGCCAGCAGCTTAGCGGACGAGCAGTACTTC. V gene TRBV7-9 combines with J gene TRBJ2-7; D not resolved. Trimming shortened V by 0 bases and J by 5 bases, and 2 bases separated the two germline ends. This CDR3 is built from 11 residues. The germline gives CDR1 SEHNR, CDR2 FQNEAQ (reference sequence).

There are a few counts of this clonotype. This rearrangement joins TRBV20-1 to TRBJ2-1; either TRBD1 or TRBD2 may supply D (6 bases each). CDR3 length: 14 amino acids. CDR1 and CDR2 from the germline V gene are DFQATT and SNEGSKA (reference sequence). V dropped 0 bases and J dropped 10 bases, with 16 bases sitting between them. CDR3 sequence: CSARESRGPQEQFF. CDR3 nucleotide sequence: TGCAGTGCTAGAGAGTCACGGGGGCCGCAGGAGCAGTTCTTC.

This clonotype has a count of ten or more. The chain carries TRBV7-2 and TRBJ2-2; the match to TRBD1 covers 9 bases. In germline, CDR1 is SGHTA, CDR2 FQGNSA. V lost 2 bases and J lost 2; bases outside the gene matches: 3. The CDR3 is 16 residues long. The CDR3: CASSLLGQGNTGELFF. The CDR3 coding sequence is TGTGCCAGCAGCTTATTGGGACAGGGTAACACCGGGGAGCTGTTTTTT.

The V gene is TRBV12-3 or TRBV12-4, the J gene TRBJ2-5; 8 bases are a match to TRBD2. CDR3 size: 17 residues. The ends lost 5 bases at V and 7 bases at J; junction bases unmatched: 18. For the CDR3, the DNA is TGTGCCAGCAGTCCCAACTCGGGGCGGGGGGACCCATCGACCCAGTACTTC. This sequence encodes CASSPNSGRGDPSTQYF.

The chain is built from TRBV2 and TRBJ1-1; D possibly corresponds to TRBD1 (5 bases). CDR1 SNHLY and CDR2 FYNNEI come from the germline V gene. The CDR3 extends over 17 amino acids. V lost 1 base, J lost 3 bases, and 18 bases lay in between. CDR3 in amino acids: CASSEVQGPQRYTEAFF. CDR3 in DNA: TGTGCCAGCAGTGAAGTCCAGGGCCCCCAGAGGTACACTGAAGCTTTCTTT.

This clonotype was counted only a few times. The rearrangement links TRBV20-1 to TRBJ2-1; a weak D match, TRBD2 (6 bases). The J call could be wrong; TRBJ2-7 is a better fit for the DNA end. From germline, CDR1 is DFQATT and CDR2 SNEGSKA (reference sequence). CDR3 size: 13 residues. CDR3 bases: TGCAGTGCCGACCCCGGGGGATTCGGGGAGCAGTACTTC. As protein: CSADPGGFGEQYF.

This rearrangement joins TRBV6-5 to TRBJ2-6; unclear D gene. V shed 6 bases and J shed 0 bases, with 9 bases lying between them. Germline V gene lookup returns CDR1 MNHEY and CDR2 SVGAGI. The CDR3 runs to 15 residues. The CDR3 DNA sequence: TGTGCCAGCAGGACCGATCACTCTGGGGCCAACGTCCTGACTTTC. Its protein is CASRTDHSGANVLTF.

The chain employs TRBV27 and TRBJ2-1; D perhaps matches TRBD2 (6 bases). The J call may not be correct, given that the DNA end is closer to TRBJ2-5. The germline gives CDR1 MNHEY, CDR2 SMNVEV (reference sequence). The CDR3 loop spans 14 amino acids. DNA of the CDR3: TGTGCCAGCAGTTTAGGGACTCTGGGGGAGACCCAGTACTTC. Translated: CASSLGTLGETQYF.

The rearrangement links TRBV20-1 to TRBJ2-5; maybe TRBD1 (6 bases). The germline V gene has CDR1 DFQATT and CDR2 SNEGSKA (reference sequence). This CDR3 contains 13 residues. The ends were cut back, 4 bases at V and 4 bases at J, with 13 bases in the middle. CDR3 protein: CSATDREVETQYF. The CDR3 coding sequence is TGCAGTGCTACGGACAGAGAAGTAGAGACCCAGTACTTC.

This clonotype showed up just a few times. The CDR3 reads CSTTPVLSTDTQYF. Written as DNA, the CDR3 is TGCAGTACCACACCCGTACTCTCCACAGATACGCAGTATTTT. The chain carries TRBV20-1 and TRBJ2-3; no reliable D call. The CDR3 is 14 residues long. V was clipped by 8 bases and J by 2 bases, with 17 bases between them. CDR1 is DFQATT, CDR2 SNEGSKA, per germline (reference sequence).

This chain uses TRBV7-2 with TRBJ2-5, with D possibly TRBD2 on 7 matching bases. The V gene's germline CDR1 is SGHTA and CDR2 FQGNSA. The length of the CDR3 is 16 residues. Trimming removed 8 bases from V and 7 bases from J, with 26 bases in between. CDR3 sequence (DNA): TGTGCCAGCTCCCTGCAGACTAGCCAGGGGAAGATGACCCAGTACTTC. Amino acid sequence: CASSLQTSQGKMTQYF.

The table lists this clonotype with a few counts. The chain couples TRBV6-5 to TRBJ1-1; D is ambiguous. The V gene lost 2 bases and the J gene lost 1 base, with 5 bases spanning the gap. CDR1 and CDR2 (germline): MNHEY, SVGAGI. The CDR3 has 13 residues. DNA of the CDR3: TGTGCCAGCAGTTACGAAGAGAACACTGAAGCTTTCTTT. This translates into CASSYEENTEAFF.

This clonotype occurred many times. CDR3: CASSNLQGAEAFF. CDR3 DNA sequence: TGTGCCAGCAGCAACCTACAGGGGGCCGAAGCTTTCTTT. The V gene is TRBV27, the J gene TRBJ1-1; 9 bases fit TRBD1. V trimming: 6 bases; J trimming: 8 bases; junction bases outside the gene matches: 7. CDR1 is MNHEY, CDR2 SMNVEV, per germline (reference sequence). The CDR3 contains 13 residues.

This clonotype was observed at least ten times. The chain carries TRBV29-1 and TRBJ2-1; D possibly matches TRBD1 or TRBD2 (5 bases each). CDR1 is SQVTM, CDR2 ANQGSEA, per germline. The CDR3 covers 12 residues. V lost 7 bases and J 8 bases, leaving 15 bases between the germline ends. CDR3 nucleotides: TGCAGCGCAGTACTAGGGGAGTATGAGCAGTTCTTC. Amino acid sequence: CSAVLGEYEQFF.

Comments on this clonotype: This may stem from a read error, because a much larger clone lies one nucleotide away. The chain uses TRBV7-8 and TRBJ2-5; 8 positions agree with TRBD2. The DNA end is more similar to TRBJ2-1, so the J call may be wrong. This CDR3 comprises 15 residues. Germline V gene data show CDR1 as SGHVS and CDR2 as FQNEAQ. The CDR3 region is CASSFRGGVNDEQFF. The CDR3 DNA is TGTGCCAGCAGCTTTCGGGGGGGTGTCAACGATGAGCAGTTCTTC.

V usage is TRBV7-8 and J usage is TRBJ1-4; D gene unclear. There are 15 residues in the CDR3. V gave up 3 bases and J gave up 2 bases, with 10 bases separating them. Per germline, CDR1 SGHVS and CDR2 FQNEAQ. CDR3: CASSLAVATNEKLFF. As DNA, the CDR3 is TGTGCCAGCAGCTTGGCAGTGGCTACTAATGAAAAACTGTTTTTT.

J is TRBJ2-1 and V is TRBV21-1. TRBV21-1 is flagged as a pseudogene. This CDR3 contains 14 residues. CDR3 residues: CASSNRSSYNEQFF. CDR3 sequence (DNA): TGTGCCAGCAGCAACCGGAGCTCCTACAATGAGCAGTTCTTC.

This clonotype has just a few counts. This chain connects TRBV7-2 to TRBJ2-5, with 9 bases matching TRBD2. There are 12 residues in the CDR3. The germline gives CDR1 SGHTA, CDR2 FQGNSA. V gave up 8 bases and J gave up 5 bases; unmatched junction bases: 3. CDR3 in DNA: TGTGCCAGCGACCTAGCGGGGGAGACCCAGTACTTC. Translated, it gives CASDLAGETQYF.

The gene calls are TRBV6-2 or TRBV6-3 and TRBJ2-5; 7 nucleotides match TRBD1. The CDR3 is 16 amino acids. Trimming took 6 bases from V and 3 from J; bases not matched to a gene: 13. Germline lookup yields CDR1 MNHEY and CDR2 SVGEGT. DNA of the CDR3: TGTGCCAGCAGAGCCCACCTGGACAGGTTGAAAGAGACCCAGTACTTC. Its translation: CASRAHLDRLKETQYF.

This clonotype was seen more than once but under ten times. The chain carries TRBV19 and TRBJ1-1; 8 bases agree with TRBD1. The CDR3 covers 15 residues. Germline CDR1 LNHDA, CDR2 SQIVND (reference sequence). V was clipped by 7 bases and J by 1 base; unmatched bases: 8. The CDR3 sequence is CASNTPGQENTEAFF. CDR3 bases: TGTGCCAGTAACACTCCGGGACAGGAGAACACTGAAGCTTTCTTT.

This clonotype was recorded a few times. This rearrangement joins TRBV6-2 or TRBV6-3 to TRBJ1-5; 12 bases map to TRBD1. Trimming removed 6 bases from V and 0 bases from J; junction bases left unmatched: 9. Germline CDR1 is MNHEY and CDR2 is SVGEGT. This CDR3 has 18 residues. This CDR3 reads CASRTRPGQGASNQPQHF. For the CDR3, the DNA is TGTGCCAGCAGAACCAGACCGGGACAGGGGGCTAGCAATCAGCCCCAGCATTTT.

V is TRBV5-1 and J is TRBJ2-5; possible D gene TRBD2, 6 bases. The CDR3 is 15 residues long. Germline CDR1 and CDR2: SGHRS and YFSETQ. With 5 bases removed from V and 4 bases from J, the gap between germline ends came to 18 bases. The CDR3: CASRRRDPERETQYF. The CDR3 coding sequence is TGCGCCAGCAGACGGCGGGACCCCGAACGAGAGACCCAGTACTTC.

This clonotype was seen more than once but under ten times. The chain uses TRBV6-2 or TRBV6-3 and TRBJ2-1; D gene uncertain. V was cut by 0 bases and J by 6 bases, with 6 bases left in between. The CDR3 sequence is 13 residues long. From germline, CDR1 is MNHEY and CDR2 SVGEGT. CDR3 coding DNA: TGTGCCAGCAGTTACTCTGGTCGCAATGAGCAGTTCTTC. It is translated as CASSYSGRNEQFF.

This clonotype was seen a few times. This chain links TRBV11-2 with TRBJ2-3; maybe TRBD2 (6 bases). This CDR3 comprises 13 residues. Trimming took 7 bases from V and 4 from J, leaving 12 bases between them. Germline CDR1 is SGHAT and CDR2 is FQNNGV. The chain's CDR3 is CASIRERADTQYF. The CDR3 coding sequence is TGTGCCAGCATTCGAGAGCGGGCAGATACGCAGTATTTT.